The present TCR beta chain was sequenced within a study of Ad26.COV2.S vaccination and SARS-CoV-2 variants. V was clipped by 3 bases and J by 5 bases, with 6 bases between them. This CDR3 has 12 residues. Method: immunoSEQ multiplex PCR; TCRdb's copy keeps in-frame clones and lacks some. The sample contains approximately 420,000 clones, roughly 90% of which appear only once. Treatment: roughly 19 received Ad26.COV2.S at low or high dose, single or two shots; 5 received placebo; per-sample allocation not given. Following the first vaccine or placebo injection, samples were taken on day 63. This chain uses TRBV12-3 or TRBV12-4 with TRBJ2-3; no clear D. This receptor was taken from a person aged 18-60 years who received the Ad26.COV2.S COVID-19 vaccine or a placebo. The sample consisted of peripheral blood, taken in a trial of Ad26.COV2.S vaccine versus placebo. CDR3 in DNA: TGTGCCAGCAGTTTGGGCCTAGATACGCAGTATTTT. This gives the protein CASSLGLDTQYF.